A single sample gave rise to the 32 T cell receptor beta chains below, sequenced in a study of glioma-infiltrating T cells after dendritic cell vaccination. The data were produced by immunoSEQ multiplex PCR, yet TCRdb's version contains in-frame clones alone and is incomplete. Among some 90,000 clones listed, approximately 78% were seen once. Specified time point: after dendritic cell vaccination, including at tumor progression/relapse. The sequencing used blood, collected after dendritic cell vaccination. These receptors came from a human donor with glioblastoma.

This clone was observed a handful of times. CDR3 DNA: TGTGCCAGCAGGGCAGACAGGGGAGTAATAGGCGAAAAACTGTTTTTT. Translation gives CASRADRGVIGEKLFF. V is TRBV7-9 and J is TRBJ1-4, with 8 bases matching TRBD1. Germline V gene data show CDR1 as SEHNR and CDR2 as FQNEAQ (reference sequence). V was clipped by 6 bases and J by 8 bases; unmatched bases: 14. The CDR3 is 16 amino acids.

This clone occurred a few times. CDR3 sequence (DNA): TGTGCCAGCTCATCCGAGACTAGCGGGAAGGTCAATGAGCAGTTCTTC. It specifies CASSSETSGKVNEQFF. J is TRBJ2-1 and V is TRBV18; 11 bases map to TRBD2. This CDR3 region has 16 residues. The junction had 9 bases not matched to a gene; V was cut back by 5 bases and J by 6 bases. The germline CDR1 and CDR2 sequences are KGHSH and LQKENI.

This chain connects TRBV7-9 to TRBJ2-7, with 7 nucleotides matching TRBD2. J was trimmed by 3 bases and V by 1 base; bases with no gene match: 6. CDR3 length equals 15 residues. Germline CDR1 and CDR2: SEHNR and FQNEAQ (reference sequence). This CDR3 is CASSLGAGLIYEQYF. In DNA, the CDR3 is TGTGCCAGCAGCTTAGGAGCGGGACTGATCTACGAGCAGTACTTC.

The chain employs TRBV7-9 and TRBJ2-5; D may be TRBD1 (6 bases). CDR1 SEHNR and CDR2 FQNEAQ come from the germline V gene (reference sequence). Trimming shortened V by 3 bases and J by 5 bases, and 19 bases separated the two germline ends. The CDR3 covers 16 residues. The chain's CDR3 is CASSFRGPGASETQYF. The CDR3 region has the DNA TGTGCCAGCAGCTTTCGAGGGCCAGGGGCCTCGGAGACCCAGTACTTC.

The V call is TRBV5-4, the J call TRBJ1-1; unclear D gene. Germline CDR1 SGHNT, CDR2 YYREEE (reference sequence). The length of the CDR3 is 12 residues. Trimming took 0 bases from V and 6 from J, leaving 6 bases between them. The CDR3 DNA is TGTGCCAGCAGCTTGGGAGTGGCTGAAGCTTTCTTT. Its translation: CASSLGVAEAFF.

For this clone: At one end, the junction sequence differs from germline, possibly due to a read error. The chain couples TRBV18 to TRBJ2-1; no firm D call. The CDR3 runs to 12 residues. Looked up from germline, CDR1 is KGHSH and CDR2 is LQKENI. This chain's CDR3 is CASSPTDIESVF. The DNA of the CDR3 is TGTGCCAGCTCACCAACCGATATCGAATCGGTCTTC. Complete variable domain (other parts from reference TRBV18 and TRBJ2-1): NAGVMQNPRHLVRRRGQEARLRCSPMKGHSHVYWYRQLPEEGLKFMVYLQKENIIDESGMPKERFSAEFPKEGPSILRIQQVVRGDSAAYFCASSPTDIESVFGPGTRLTVL.

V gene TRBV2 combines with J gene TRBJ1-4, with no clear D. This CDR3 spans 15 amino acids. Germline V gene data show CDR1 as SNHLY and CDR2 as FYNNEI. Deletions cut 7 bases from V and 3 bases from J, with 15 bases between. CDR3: CASKAPTSPNEKLFF. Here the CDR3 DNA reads TGTGCCAGCAAAGCCCCTACCTCACCTAATGAAAAACTGTTTTTT.

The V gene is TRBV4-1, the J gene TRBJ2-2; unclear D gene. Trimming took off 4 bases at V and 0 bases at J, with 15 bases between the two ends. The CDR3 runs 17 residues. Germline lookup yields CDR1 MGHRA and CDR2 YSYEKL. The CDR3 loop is CASSPFQAGTNTGELFF. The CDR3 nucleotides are TGCGCCAGCAGCCCGTTCCAGGCAGGAACGAACACCGGGGAGCTGTTTTTT.

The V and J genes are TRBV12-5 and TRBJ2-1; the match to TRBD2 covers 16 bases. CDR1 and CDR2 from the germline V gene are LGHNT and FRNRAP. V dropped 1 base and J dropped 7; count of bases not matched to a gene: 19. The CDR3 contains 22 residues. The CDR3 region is CASGLAASTGTSGRVVQNEQFF. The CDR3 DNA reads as TGTGCTAGTGGTTTGGCTGCCTCCACCGGGACTAGCGGGAGGGTCGTACAGAATGAGCAGTTCTTC.

The DNA for the CDR3 is TGCGCCAGCAGCCACTCGAGCGGGGGGCCCGACCAAGAGACCCAGTACTTC. Translated, it gives CASSHSSGGPDQETQYF. This chain links TRBV4-1 with TRBJ2-5; TRBD2 agrees at 9 bases. Trimming removed 3 bases from V and 0 bases from J; junction bases left unmatched: 8. There are 17 residues in the CDR3. Germline V gives CDR1 MGHRA, CDR2 YSYEKL.

CDR3 amino acids: CASSSAGGGAPLHF. For the CDR3, the DNA is TGCGCCAGCAGCTCCGCGGGGGGTGGGGCACCCCTCCACTTT. J is TRBJ1-6 and V is TRBV5-1; maybe TRBD1 (5 bases). The V end lost 3 bases, the J end lost 11 bases, and 15 bases lay between the germline ends. The CDR3 is 14 residues long. Germline loops: CDR1 SGHRS, CDR2 YFSETQ.

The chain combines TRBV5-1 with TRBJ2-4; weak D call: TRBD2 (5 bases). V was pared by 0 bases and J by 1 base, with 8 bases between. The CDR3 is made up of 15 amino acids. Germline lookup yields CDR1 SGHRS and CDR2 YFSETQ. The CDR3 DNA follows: TGCGCCAGCAGCTTGGGGGGAGAGGCCAAAAACATTCAGTACTTC. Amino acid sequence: CASSLGGEAKNIQYF.

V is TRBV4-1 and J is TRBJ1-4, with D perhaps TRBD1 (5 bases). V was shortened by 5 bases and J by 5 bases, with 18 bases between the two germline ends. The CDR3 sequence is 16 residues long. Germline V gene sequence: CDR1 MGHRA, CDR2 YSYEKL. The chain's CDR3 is CASSVGGTAQNEKLFF. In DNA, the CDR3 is TGCGCCAGCAGCGTAGGCGGGACGGCCCAAAATGAAAAACTGTTTTTT.

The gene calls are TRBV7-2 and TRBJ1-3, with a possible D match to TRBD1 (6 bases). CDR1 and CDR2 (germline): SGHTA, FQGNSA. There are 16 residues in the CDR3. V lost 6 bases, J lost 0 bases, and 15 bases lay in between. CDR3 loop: CASSLRGQSSGNTIYF. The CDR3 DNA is TGTGCCAGCAGTCTCCGTGGACAGAGCTCTGGAAACACCATATATTTT.

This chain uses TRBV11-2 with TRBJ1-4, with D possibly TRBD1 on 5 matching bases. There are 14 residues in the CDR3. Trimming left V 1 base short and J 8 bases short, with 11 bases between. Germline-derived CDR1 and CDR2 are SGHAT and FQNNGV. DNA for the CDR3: TGTGCCAGCAGCTTAGTTGCAGGGAACGAAAAACTGTTTTTT. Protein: CASSLVAGNEKLFF.

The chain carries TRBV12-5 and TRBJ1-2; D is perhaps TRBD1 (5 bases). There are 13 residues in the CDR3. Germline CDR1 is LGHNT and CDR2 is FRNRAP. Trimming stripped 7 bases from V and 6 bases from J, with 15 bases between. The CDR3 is CASALGGTHGYTF. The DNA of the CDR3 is TGTGCTAGTGCCTTGGGGGGGACCCATGGCTACACCTTC.

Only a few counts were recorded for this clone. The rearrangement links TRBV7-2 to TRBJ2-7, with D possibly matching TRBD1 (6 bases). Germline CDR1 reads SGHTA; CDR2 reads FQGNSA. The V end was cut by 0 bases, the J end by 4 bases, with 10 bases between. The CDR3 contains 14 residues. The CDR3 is CASSLAWGQYEQYV. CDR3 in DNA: TGTGCCAGCAGCTTAGCCTGGGGGCAATACGAGCAGTACGTC.

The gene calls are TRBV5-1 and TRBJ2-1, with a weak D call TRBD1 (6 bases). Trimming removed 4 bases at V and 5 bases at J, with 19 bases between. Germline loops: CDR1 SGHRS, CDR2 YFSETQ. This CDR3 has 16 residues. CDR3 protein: CASSAVLTGGDNEQFF. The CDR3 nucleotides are TGCGCCAGCAGCGCAGTTTTGACAGGAGGTGACAATGAGCAGTTCTTC.

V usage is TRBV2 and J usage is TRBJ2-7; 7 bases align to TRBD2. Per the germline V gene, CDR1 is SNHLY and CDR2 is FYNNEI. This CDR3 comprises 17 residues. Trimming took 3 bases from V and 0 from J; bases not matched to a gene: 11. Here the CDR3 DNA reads TGTGCCAGCAGTGAGGGAGCGGGGCAAACACTCTCCTACGAGCAGTACTTC. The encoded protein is CASSEGAGQTLSYEQYF.

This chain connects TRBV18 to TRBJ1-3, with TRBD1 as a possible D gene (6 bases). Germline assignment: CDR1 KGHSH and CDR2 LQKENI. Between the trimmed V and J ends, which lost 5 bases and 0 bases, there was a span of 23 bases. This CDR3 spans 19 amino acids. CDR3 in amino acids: CASSAIPGQAGASGNTIYF. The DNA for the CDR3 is TGTGCCAGCTCAGCCATACCTGGGCAGGCGGGGGCCTCTGGAAACACCATATATTTT.

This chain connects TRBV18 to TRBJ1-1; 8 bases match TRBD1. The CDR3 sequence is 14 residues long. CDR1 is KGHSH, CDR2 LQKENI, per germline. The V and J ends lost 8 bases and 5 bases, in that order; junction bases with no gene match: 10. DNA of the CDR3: TGTGCCAGCACCCCTCGGACAGGGTGGACTGAAGCTTTCTTT. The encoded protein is CASTPRTGWTEAFF.

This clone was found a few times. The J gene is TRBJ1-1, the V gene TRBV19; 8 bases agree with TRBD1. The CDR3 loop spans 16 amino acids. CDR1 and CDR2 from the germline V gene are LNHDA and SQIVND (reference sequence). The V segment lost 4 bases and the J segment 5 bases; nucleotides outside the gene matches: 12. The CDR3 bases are TGTGCCAGTAGTACCACTTGGGGGACAGGTACTACTGAAGCTTTCTTT. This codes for CASSTTWGTGTTEAFF.

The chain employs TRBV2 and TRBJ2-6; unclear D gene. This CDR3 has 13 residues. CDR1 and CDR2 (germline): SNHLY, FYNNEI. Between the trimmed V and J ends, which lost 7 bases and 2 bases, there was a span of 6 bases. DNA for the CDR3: TGTGCCAGCACGAACACTGGGGCCAACGTCCTGACTTTC. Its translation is CASTNTGANVLTF.

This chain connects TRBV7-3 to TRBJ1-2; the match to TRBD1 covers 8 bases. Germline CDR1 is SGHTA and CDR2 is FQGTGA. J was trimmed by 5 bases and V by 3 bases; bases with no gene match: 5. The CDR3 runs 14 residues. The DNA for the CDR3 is TGTGCCAGCAGCTTTACAGGGGGGGGGTATGGCTACACCTTC. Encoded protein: CASSFTGGGYGYTF.

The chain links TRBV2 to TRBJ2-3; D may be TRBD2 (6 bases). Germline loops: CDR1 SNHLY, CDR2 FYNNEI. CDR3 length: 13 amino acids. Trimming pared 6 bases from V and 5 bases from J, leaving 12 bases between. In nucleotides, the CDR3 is TGTGCCAGCAGGGAGGGGTCTGGAGATACGCAGTATTTT. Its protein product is CASREGSGDTQYF.

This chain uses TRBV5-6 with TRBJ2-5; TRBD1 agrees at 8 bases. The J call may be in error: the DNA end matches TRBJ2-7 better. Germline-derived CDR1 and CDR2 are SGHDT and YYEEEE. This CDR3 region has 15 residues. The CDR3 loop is CASSLGGQVLFEQYF. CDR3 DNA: TGTGCCAGCAGCTTGGGGGGACAGGTCTTGTTCGAGCAGTACTTC.

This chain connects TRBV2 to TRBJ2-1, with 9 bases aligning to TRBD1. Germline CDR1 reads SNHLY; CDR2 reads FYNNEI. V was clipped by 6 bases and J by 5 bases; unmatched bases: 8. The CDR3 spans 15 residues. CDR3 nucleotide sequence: TGTGCCAGCAGAGCTGGACAGGGGCTCAACAATGAGCAGTTCTTC. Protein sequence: CASRAGQGLNNEQFF. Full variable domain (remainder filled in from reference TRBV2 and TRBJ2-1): EPEVTQTPSHQVTQMGQEVILRCVPISNHLYFYWYRQILGQKVEFLVSFYNNEISEKSEIFDDQFSVERPDGSNFTLKIRSTKLEDSAMYFCASRAGQGLNNEQFFGPGTRLTVL.

The CDR3 loop reads CASTPGPTAGGNEKLFF. CDR3 bases: TGTGCCAGCACCCCAGGCCCAACAGCAGGGGGTAATGAAAAACTGTTTTTT. The chain combines TRBV4-2 with TRBJ1-4; 7 nucleotides agree with TRBD1. J lost 4 bases, V lost 7 bases, and 15 bases had no gene match. Germline values: CDR1 LGHNA, CDR2 YNFKEQ. CDR3 size: 17 residues.

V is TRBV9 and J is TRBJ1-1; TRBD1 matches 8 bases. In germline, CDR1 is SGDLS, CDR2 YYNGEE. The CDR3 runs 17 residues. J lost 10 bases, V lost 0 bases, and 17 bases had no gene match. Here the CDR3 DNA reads TGTGCCAGCAGCGTAGTCTCTTCCGGGACAGGCCACAATAGAGCTTTCTTT. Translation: CASSVVSSGTGHNRAFF.

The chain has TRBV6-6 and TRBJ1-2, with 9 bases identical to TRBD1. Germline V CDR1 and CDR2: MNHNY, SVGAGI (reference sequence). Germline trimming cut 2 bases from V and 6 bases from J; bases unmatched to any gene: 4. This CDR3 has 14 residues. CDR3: CASSYGGQGHGYTF. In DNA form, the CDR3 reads TGTGCCAGCAGTTACGGGGGACAGGGCCATGGCTACACCTTC.

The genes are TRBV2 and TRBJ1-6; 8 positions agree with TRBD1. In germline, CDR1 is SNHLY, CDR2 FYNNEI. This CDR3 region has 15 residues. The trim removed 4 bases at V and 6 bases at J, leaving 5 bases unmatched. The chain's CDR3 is CASSARTGSNSPLHF. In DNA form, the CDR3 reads TGTGCCAGCAGTGCACGGACAGGGAGTAATTCACCCCTCCACTTT.

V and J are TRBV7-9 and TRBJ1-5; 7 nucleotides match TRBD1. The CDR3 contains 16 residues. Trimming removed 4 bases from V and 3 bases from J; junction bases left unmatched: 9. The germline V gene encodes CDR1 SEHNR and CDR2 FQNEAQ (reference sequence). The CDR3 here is CASSYAAGTDNQPQHF. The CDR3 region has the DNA TGTGCCAGCAGCTACGCGGCCGGGACAGACAATCAGCCCCAGCATTTT.